The clone carrying this T cell receptor beta chain showed up just a few times. What it recognizes is unknown. The sample originates from a study of response to subunit inactivated influenza vaccine. Overall study results and limits: The study's authors posited that every seasonal influenza vaccination enlists few new T cells.

The CDR3 sequence is 18 residues long. Germline V lookup: CDR1 SGHAT, CDR2 FQDESV (reference sequence). V was cut by 0 bases and J by 1 base, with 18 bases left in between. MiXCR, applied by TCRdb to the RT-PCR reads, yields one record per CDR3 protein. The table records fewer than 800,000 distinct CDR3 sequences, 15% to 18% of them present only once. Sample: PBMCs from blood, taken about 12 days after vaccination. The TCR originated in a man aged 45-60 years who received an inactivated influenza vaccine. The chain has TRBV11-1 and TRBJ1-2, with D perhaps matching TRBD1 (6 bases). The CDR3 DNA reads TGTGCCAGCAGCTTAGCGCTTTCCCCTCGGGACAATAACTATGGCTACACCTTC. Translating it yields CASSLALSPRDNNYGYTF.